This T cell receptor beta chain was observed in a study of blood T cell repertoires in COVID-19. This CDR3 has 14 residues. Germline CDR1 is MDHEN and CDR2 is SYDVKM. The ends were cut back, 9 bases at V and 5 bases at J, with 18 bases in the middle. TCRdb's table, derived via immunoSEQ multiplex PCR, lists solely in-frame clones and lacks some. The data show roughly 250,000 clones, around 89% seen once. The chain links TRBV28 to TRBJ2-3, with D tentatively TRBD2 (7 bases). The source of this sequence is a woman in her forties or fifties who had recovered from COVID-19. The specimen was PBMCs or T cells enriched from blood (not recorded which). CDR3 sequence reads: CASRRGLLGDTQYF. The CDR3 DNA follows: TGTGCCAGTCGCAGGGGACTATTAGGAGATACGCAGTATTTT.